This TCR beta chain was retrieved from a study of CD8 T cells in Susac syndrome. The RNA, roughly 0.45 to 1 ug, was put through reverse transcription using random hexamers. The amplification used immunoSEQ multiplex PCR on TCR beta CDR3; it spanned 54 Vbeta and 13 Jbeta. In TCRdb, the immunoSEQ multiplex PCR reads were re-called with MiXCR into one record per CDR3 protein. The data show about 180,000 distinct CDR3 sequences, almost 96% seen once. TEMRA cells underwent FACS enrichment and CD8+ and CD4+ T cells underwent negative isolation. Sequencing input: CD4+ T cells from PBMCs. This TCR derives from a human donor with multiple sclerosis.

CDR3 in amino acids: CSVGQGVGTEAFF. CDR3 DNA sequence: TGCAGCGTGGGACAGGGAGTGGGCACTGAAGCTTTCTTT. V and J are TRBV29-1 and TRBJ1-1, with TRBD1 matching 9 bases. Trimming at V came to 6 bases and at J to 4 bases, leaving 6 bases not matched to a gene. The CDR3 has 13 amino acids. Germline CDR1 is SQVTM and CDR2 is ANQGSEA.